The sequence of this T cell receptor beta chain was determined in a study of beta chain features in type 1 diabetes. Points from the study as a whole: TCRB CDR3 length was moderately but significantly reduced in all four CD4+ subsets of Type 1 diabetes patients. The study found fewer insertions and more deletions at VDJ junctions in type 1 diabetes patients.

Every donor had blood drawn once into heparin, approximately 110 mL on average. As every portion of the isolated RNA was reverse transcribed, the sequencing read expressed TCRB transcripts. For naive, central memory and regulatory T cell samples, reads averaged around 3.8 million. TCRdb keeps only in-frame clones here, not all; method: immunoSEQ multiplex PCR. The sample lists under 300,000 clones; more than 11% were seen once. The germline gives CDR1 SNHLY, CDR2 FYNNEI. The V gene end was trimmed by 8 bases and the J gene end by 3 bases; junction bases not matched to a gene: 11. This CDR3 has 15 residues. With regard to this clone: Its specificity is unknown.

The clonotype comes from a man aged 25 to 45 with type 1 diabetes. V and J are TRBV2 and TRBJ1-1; 8 bases line up with TRBD1. Sequenced input: naive CD4+ T cells from blood. In DNA form, the CDR3 reads TGTGCCAGCTCCTTACAGGGGGTTGCGGACACTGAAGCTTTCTTT. Translating gives CASSLQGVADTEAFF. Full variable domain (remainder filled in from reference TRBV2 and TRBJ1-1): EPEVTQTPSHQVTQMGQEVILRCVPISNHLYFYWYRQILGQKVEFLVSFYNNEISEKSEIFDDQFSVERPDGSNFTLKIRSTKLEDSAMYFCASSLQGVADTEAFFGQGTRLTVV.